Listed below are T cell receptor beta chains from one sample, sequenced in a study of cytomegalovirus exposure and HLA in healthy donors. The table came from immunoSEQ multiplex PCR; TCRdb's copy has only in-frame clones and leaves some out. The table includes about 120,000 clones, more than 65% detected once. The sequencing input was PBMCs. These receptors came from a woman younger than 30 in good health and CMV-seronegative. The CDR3 runs from the conserved cysteine through the conserved F or W. D genes are given only for firm matches. Where a row states a size, it is once, few, many or the class of an expanded clone; other rows omit it.

clone_size: once
v_call: TRBV18
d_call: NA
j_call: TRBJ2-3
cdr3_aa: CASSPSTDEDTQYF
cdr3_nt: TGTGCCAGCTCACCATCGACTGACGAGGATACGCAGTATTTT

clone_size: once
v_call: TRBV7-9
d_call: NA
j_call: TRBJ2-1
cdr3_aa: CASSLLNEQFF
cdr3_nt: TGTGCCAGCAGCTTACTGAATGAGCAGTTCTTC

clone_size: NA
v_call: TRBV6-1
d_call: NA
j_call: TRBJ1-2
cdr3_aa: CASRDRANYGYTF
cdr3_nt: TGTGCCAGCAGGGACAGAGCTAACTATGGCTACACCTTC

clone_size: NA
v_call: TRBV27
d_call: TRBD2
j_call: TRBJ2-1
cdr3_aa: CASSPMSSGTGLAGVGNEQFF
cdr3_nt: TGTGCCAGCAGTCCCATGTCCTCCGGGACAGGACTAGCGGGGGTGGGTAATGAGCAGTTCTTC

clone_size: NA
v_call: TRBV5-6
d_call: TRBD1
j_call: TRBJ2-4
cdr3_aa: CASSADRGLAAKNSQYF
cdr3_nt: TGTGCCAGCAGCGCGGACAGGGGGCTGGCGGCCAAAAACAGTCAGTACTTC

clone_size: NA
v_call: TRBV7-6
d_call: NA
j_call: TRBJ1-2
cdr3_aa: CASSLAAGNHDPYGYTF
cdr3_nt: TGTGCCAGCAGCTTAGCCGCAGGCAACCATGATCCATATGGCTACACCTTC

clone_size: NA
v_call: TRBV7-6
d_call: NA
j_call: TRBJ1-6
cdr3_aa: CASSPSIGEGSPLHF
cdr3_nt: TGTGCCAGCAGCCCTAGTATCGGGGAGGGCTCACCCCTCCACTTT

clone_size: NA
v_call: TRBV6-8
d_call: NA
j_call: TRBJ2-3
cdr3_aa: CASSYFRLDGAFTDTQYF
cdr3_nt: TGTGCCAGCAGTTACTTCCGTCTTGATGGTGCGTTCACAGATACGCAGTATTTT

clone_size: NA
v_call: TRBV6-6
d_call: NA
j_call: TRBJ1-4
cdr3_aa: CASTQTAPGTNEKLFF
cdr3_nt: TGTGCCAGCACCCAGACAGCCCCGGGCACTAATGAAAAACTGTTTTTT

clone_size: few
v_call: TRBV5-1
d_call: TRBD1
j_call: TRBJ1-2
cdr3_aa: CASSAAGTGGLGNYGYTF
cdr3_nt: TGCGCCAGCAGCGCGGCCGGGACAGGGGGGCTCGGTAACTATGGCTACACCTTC

clone_size: NA
v_call: TRBV7-9
d_call: NA
j_call: TRBJ2-2
cdr3_aa: CASSLIRSGELFF
cdr3_nt: TGTGCCAGCAGCTTGATCCGGTCCGGGGAGCTGTTTTTT

clone_size: NA
v_call: TRBV14
d_call: TRBD1
j_call: TRBJ1-4
cdr3_aa: CASSPGQADEKLFF
cdr3_nt: TGTGCCAGCAGCCCGGGACAGGCGGACGAAAAACTGTTTTTT

clone_size: NA
v_call: TRBV7-2
d_call: NA
j_call: TRBJ2-1
cdr3_aa: CASSLEGGLYNEQFF
cdr3_nt: TGTGCCAGCAGCTTAGAGGGAGGCCTCTACAATGAGCAGTTCTTC

clone_size: NA
v_call: TRBV6-6
d_call: TRBD1
j_call: TRBJ1-3
cdr3_aa: CASSIPTGGGNTIYF
cdr3_nt: TGTGCCAGCAGCATACCGACAGGGGGGGGAAACACCATATATTTT

clone_size: NA
v_call: TRBV2
d_call: NA
j_call: TRBJ1-1
cdr3_aa: CASSIGRGTEAFF
cdr3_nt: TGTGCCAGCAGTATCGGCAGAGGGACTGAAGCTTTCTTT

clone_size: NA
v_call: TRBV9
d_call: NA
j_call: TRBJ2-1
cdr3_aa: CASSFRTEYNEQFF
cdr3_nt: TGTGCCAGCAGCTTCCGGACAGAATACAATGAGCAGTTCTTC

clone_size: NA
v_call: TRBV6-1
d_call: NA
j_call: TRBJ1-2
cdr3_aa: CASSEALRGVYGYTF
cdr3_nt: TGTGCCAGCAGTGAAGCGCTTCGCGGGGTCTATGGCTACACCTTC

clone_size: NA
v_call: TRBV7-7
d_call: TRBD2
j_call: TRBJ2-5
cdr3_aa: CASSPGGSGETQYF
cdr3_nt: TGTGCTAGCAGCCCGGGAGGGAGTGGGGAGACCCAGTACTTC

clone_size: NA
v_call: TRBV6-1
d_call: NA
j_call: TRBJ1-1
cdr3_aa: CASNQLQGMNTEAFF
cdr3_nt: TGTGCCAGCAATCAACTCCAGGGGATGAACACTGAAGCTTTCTTT

clone_size: few
v_call: TRBV29-1
d_call: TRBD1
j_call: TRBJ1-1
cdr3_aa: CSVGTGEGEAFF
cdr3_nt: TGCAGCGTTGGGACAGGGGAGGGTGAAGCTTTCTTT

clone_size: NA
v_call: TRBV18
d_call: NA
j_call: TRBJ1-3
cdr3_aa: CASSLEVVSGNTIYF
cdr3_nt: TGTGCCAGCTCACTGGAGGTCGTTTCTGGAAACACCATATATTTT